The present entry profiles one TCR beta chain with its context. Its antigen is not known. The TCR beta CDR3 regions underwent amplification using RNA transcripts as the source. Carried out on the TCR CDR3, a first-round RT-PCR used the HTBI primer set. MiXCR, run by TCRdb on the multiplex PCR reads, gives a single entry per CDR3 protein. The profile covers around 660,000 distinct CDR3 sequences, with roughly 45% appearing a single time and 6.5% to 9% taken by the ten largest. This entry belongs to a study of T cells in Graves' hyperthyroidism and ophthalmopathy. Study observations and caveats: Most thyroid-expanded clonotypes above 0.001 were also found in blood. Model-based prediction identified ophthalmopathy a median about 7 months prior to its onset.

Trimming took off 4 bases at V and 7 bases at J, with 13 bases between the two ends. The CDR3 is 13 residues long. Germline V gene lookup returns CDR1 SNHLY and CDR2 FYNNEI. Specimen: peripheral blood or thyroid tissue (not recorded which). The receptor was isolated from an adult man with Graves' disease, either hyperthyroidism or ophthalmopathy (not recorded which). The V and J genes are TRBV2 and TRBJ1-1; D ambiguous. CDR3 residues: CASSGRLRSEAFF. The DNA for the CDR3 is TGTGCCAGCAGTGGGCGGCTGCGGAGTGAAGCTTTCTTT.